The clone carrying this T cell receptor beta chain was found a few times. Its antigen remains unidentified. Assay: immunoSEQ multiplex PCR; the TCRdb copy retains only in-frame clones and omits some. Here the sample spans about 28,000 clones, more than 65% being singletons. The sample belongs to a study of OX40 agonist ivuxolimab in advanced cancers. About the study: The patients got ivuxolimab, which is an agonistic anti-OX40 (CD134) antibody.

V lost 0 bases and J 2 bases, leaving 7 bases between the germline ends. The germline CDR1 and CDR2 sequences are GTSNPN and SVGIG (reference sequence). The CDR3 is 13 residues long. Regarding the study as a whole: Dose levels from 0.1 to 3.0 mg/kg saw CD4+ and CD8+ blood T cells expand clonally by week 6. Nonresponders, in some cases, also had low normalized T-cell clonal expansion.

This chain connects TRBV30 to TRBJ1-2; D gene uncertain. Sequencing used CD4+ or CD8+ T cells sorted from blood, obtained in a trial of the OX40 agonist ivuxolimab. The clonotype comes from an adult with an advanced solid tumor such as melanoma, head and neck, liver or kidney cancer. The CDR3 is CAWSVARNYGYTF. In DNA form, the CDR3 reads TGTGCCTGGAGTGTAGCGCGGAACTATGGCTACACCTTC.